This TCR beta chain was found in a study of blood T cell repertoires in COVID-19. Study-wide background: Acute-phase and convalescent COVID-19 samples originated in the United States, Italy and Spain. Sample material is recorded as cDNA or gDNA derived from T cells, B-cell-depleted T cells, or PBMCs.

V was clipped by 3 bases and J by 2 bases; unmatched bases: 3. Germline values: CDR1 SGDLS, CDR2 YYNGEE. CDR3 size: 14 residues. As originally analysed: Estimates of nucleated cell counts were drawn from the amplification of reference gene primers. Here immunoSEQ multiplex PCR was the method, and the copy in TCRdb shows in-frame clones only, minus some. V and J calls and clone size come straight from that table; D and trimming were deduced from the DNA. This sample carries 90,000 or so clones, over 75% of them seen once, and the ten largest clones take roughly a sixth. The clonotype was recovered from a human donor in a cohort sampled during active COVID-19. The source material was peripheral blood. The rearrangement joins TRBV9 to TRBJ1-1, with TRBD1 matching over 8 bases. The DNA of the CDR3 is TGTGCCAGCAGCGCGGACAGGGCAAACACTGAAGCTTTCTTT. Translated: CASSADRANTEAFF.